The 13 T cell receptor beta chains below come from one sample, sequenced in a study of T-cell reconstitution after alpha-beta-depleted transplantation in children. For TCRbeta, the library was prepared with unique molecular identifiers. TCRdb reanalysed the PCR reads using MiXCR and keeps one entry per CDR3 protein. The data show 250,000 to 400,000 distinct CDR3 sequences, over 20% seen once. The material was PBMCs, mostly from graft donor cells, obtained 180 days after TCRalphabeta/CD19-depleted stem cell transplant. These receptors all come from a male patient younger than 18 who had a stem cell transplant for acute lymphoblastic leukemia, so the T cells may come from the graft donor.

This chain uses TRBV12-3 or TRBV12-4 with TRBJ2-1; 13 bases agree with TRBD2. The CDR3 loop spans 16 amino acids. The V and J ends lost 6 bases and 7 bases, in that order; junction bases with no gene match: 9. CDR3 sequence reads: CASSRTSGRARNEQFF. The DNA for the CDR3 is TGTGCCAGCAGCCGAACTAGCGGGAGGGCCCGGAATGAGCAGTTCTTC.

For this clonotype: A junction boundary mismatches the germline segment, possibly from a read error. The CDR3, as DNA: TGCGCCAGCAACTTGGACAGGAATGTGGGCAATTCACCCCTCCACTTT. Residues: CASNLDRNVGNSPLHF. V is TRBV5-1 and J is TRBJ1-6; 7 bases fit TRBD1. The CDR3 loop spans 16 amino acids. Per the germline V gene, CDR1 is SGHRS and CDR2 is YFSETQ. Full variable domain (remainder filled in from reference TRBV5-1 and TRBJ1-6): KAGVTQTPRYLIKTRGQQVTLSCSPISGHRSVSWYQQTPGQGLQFLFEYFSETQRNKGNFPGRFSGRQFSNSRSEMNVSTLELGDSALYLCASNLDRNVGNSPLHFGNGTRLTVT.

J is TRBJ2-1 and V is TRBV9; D ambiguous. Deletions cut 4 bases from V and 7 bases from J, with 15 bases between. This CDR3 is 14 amino acids long. Germline V lookup: CDR1 SGDLS, CDR2 YYNGEE. As DNA, the CDR3 is TGTGCCAGCAGCTTCGCGATGACTGGGAATGAGCAGTTCTTC. Protein: CASSFAMTGNEQFF. Complete variable domain (other parts from reference TRBV9 and TRBJ2-1): DSGVTQTPKHLITATGQRVTLRCSPRSGDLSVYWYQQSLDQGLQFLIQYYNGEERAKGNILERFSAQQFPDLHSELNLSSLELGDSALYFCASSFAMTGNEQFFGPGTRLTVL.

The chain links TRBV9 to TRBJ2-3; the D gene could be TRBD1 or TRBD2 (6 bases each). CDR3 length: 16 residues. V was trimmed by 4 bases and J by 1 base, leaving 16 bases between them. Germline V gene sequence: CDR1 SGDLS, CDR2 YYNGEE. The CDR3 sequence is CASSRPRGGGTDTQYF. In nucleotides, the CDR3 is TGTGCCAGCAGCCGCCCCAGGGGAGGTGGCACAGATACGCAGTATTTT.

This chain uses TRBV19 with TRBJ2-3; no reliable D call. CDR1 LNHDA and CDR2 SQIVND come from the germline V gene (reference sequence). The V and J ends lost 7 bases and 3 bases respectively, with 14 bases between them. This CDR3 is built from 14 residues. CDR3: CASKLWSGTDTQYF. Written as DNA, the CDR3 is TGTGCCAGTAAGTTGTGGAGTGGGACAGATACGCAGTATTTT. Drawing the rest from reference TRBV19 and TRBJ2-3, the complete variable domain is DGGITQSPKYLFRKEGQNVTLSCEQNLNHDAMYWYRQDPGQGLRLIYYSQIVNDFQKGDIAEGYSVSREKKESFPLTVTSAQKNPTAFYLCASKLWSGTDTQYFGPGTRLTVL.

The gene calls are TRBV7-3 and TRBJ2-2; D call uncertain. The germline gives CDR1 SGHTA, CDR2 FQGTGA. The CDR3 length is 14 residues. V was trimmed by 3 bases and J by 4 bases, leaving 9 bases between them. CDR3: CASSFGSATGELFF. The CDR3 DNA sequence: TGTGCCAGCAGCTTCGGGTCGGCCACCGGGGAGCTGTTTTTT. Filled out from reference TRBV7-3 and TRBJ2-2, the complete variable domain reads GAGVSQTPSNKVTEKGKYVELRCDPISGHTALYWYRQSLGQGPEFLIYFQGTGAADDSGLPNDRFFAVRPEGSVSTLKIQRTERGDSAVYLCASSFGSATGELFFGEGSRLTVL.

This clonotype was detected only a few times. The J gene is TRBJ2-1, the V gene TRBV12-3 or TRBV12-4; either TRBD1 or TRBD2 may supply D (5 bases each). V dropped 4 bases and J dropped 3 bases, with 13 bases sitting between them. The CDR3 is 15 amino acids. CDR3 region: CASSSPGRIYNEQFF. In DNA, the CDR3 is TGTGCCAGCAGTTCACCGGGACGCATCTACAATGAGCAGTTCTTC.

CDR3 residues: CASSLGQGALGEQYF. The CDR3 nucleotides read TGCGCCAGCAGCCTAGGACAGGGGGCGTTGGGAGAGCAGTACTTC. This chain connects TRBV4-1 to TRBJ2-7; TRBD1 matches at 11 bases. CDR1 and CDR2 (germline): MGHRA, YSYEKL. This CDR3 has 15 residues. After removal of 4 bases from V and 7 bases from J, the junction contained 9 bases not matched to a gene.

This sequence joins TRBV27 and TRBJ1-4; D is undetermined. This CDR3 comprises 16 residues. V was cut by 5 bases and J by 0 bases, with 13 bases left in between. Germline CDR1 is MNHEY and CDR2 is SMNVEV (reference sequence). CDR3 in amino acids: CASSPGRGTTNEKLFF. Written as DNA, the CDR3 is TGTGCCAGCAGTCCCGGACGGGGTACAACTAATGAAAAACTGTTTTTT.

The table lists this clonotype with many counts. The J gene is TRBJ2-5, the V gene TRBV5-1; D remains unclear. V was shortened by 0 bases and J by 3 bases, with 0 bases between the two germline ends. CDR3 length: 11 residues. CDR1 and CDR2 from the germline V gene are SGHRS and YFSETQ. The CDR3 reads CASSLEETQYF. The CDR3 DNA is TGCGCCAGCAGCTTGGAAGAGACCCAGTACTTC.

CDR3 amino acids: CASSLFLGSYGGQTYNEQFF. The CDR3 region has the DNA TGCGCCAGCAGCTTGTTTTTAGGGAGCTACGGGGGTCAAACCTACAATGAGCAGTTCTTC. The V and J genes are TRBV5-1 and TRBJ2-1; tentative D call: TRBD2 (6 bases). The CDR3 contains 20 residues. Trimming removed 1 base at V and 2 bases at J, with 25 bases between. Germline V gives CDR1 SGHRS, CDR2 YFSETQ.

The chain is built from TRBV7-6 and TRBJ2-2; possibly TRBD2 for D (5 bases). Germline V gives CDR1 SGHVS, CDR2 FNYEAQ. This CDR3 has 18 residues. The V end lost 5 bases, the J end lost 8 bases, and 27 bases lay between the germline ends. This chain's CDR3 is CASSQLVPWRRVEGELFF. The DNA for the CDR3 is TGTGCCAGCAGCCAACTAGTACCTTGGCGCCGGGTAGAGGGGGAGCTGTTTTTT.

This clonotype has a handful of counts. V and J are TRBV12-3 or TRBV12-4 and TRBJ1-3; perhaps TRBD1 as D (6 bases). CDR3 length: 16 residues. Trimming pared 2 bases from V and 0 bases from J, leaving 11 bases between. CDR3 protein: CASSLKAGDSGNTIYF. The CDR3 coding sequence is TGTGCCAGCAGTTTAAAGGCAGGGGACTCTGGAAACACCATATATTTT.